These T cell receptor beta chains were read from a single sample in a study of blood T cell repertoires in COVID-19. Data came from immunoSEQ multiplex PCR; TCRdb stores just in-frame clones and leaves some out. The data contain 90,000 to 150,000 clones, around 85% of them singletons. Sample: peripheral blood. The receptors were sampled from an older man who had recovered from COVID-19. The CDR3 runs from the conserved cysteine through the conserved F or W. A D gene is named only where the DNA matches it firmly. For some rows the clone size is stated as once, few or many, or as a class when expanded; others skip it.

j_call clone_size d_call v_call cdr3_aa cdr3_nt
TRBJ2-1 NA TRBD2 TRBV2 CASTFTSGSYNEQFF TGTGCCAGCACCTTTACTAGCGGTTCCTACAATGAGCAGTTCTTC
TRBJ2-7 NA TRBD2 TRBV10-3 CAIGVAGYSYEQYF TGTGCCATCGGGGTAGCGGGGTACTCCTACGAGCAGTACTTC
TRBJ1-1 NA NA TRBV27 CASRSVTEAFF TGTGCCAGCAGGTCAGTGACTGAAGCTTTCTTT
TRBJ1-5 NA NA TRBV3-1/TRBV3-2 CASSQGDISRQPQHF TGTGCCAGCAGCCAAGGGGACATCAGCAGGCAGCCCCAGCATTTT
TRBJ1-3 NA NA TRBV5-6 CASRAPRGSGNTIYF TGTGCCAGCAGGGCCCCCCGCGGCTCTGGAAACACCATATATTTT
TRBJ2-7 NA TRBD2 TRBV7-2 CASSSLAGAGEQYF TGTGCCAGCAGCTCACTAGCGGGAGCGGGCGAGCAGTACTTC
TRBJ2-4 NA TRBD2 TRBV9 CASSEGLAGEPAKNIQYF TGTGCCAGCAGCGAGGGACTAGCGGGGGAACCAGCCAAAAACATTCAGTACTTC
TRBJ1-1 NA NA TRBV5-6 CASSSPGAYAEAFF TGTGCCAGCAGCTCCCCTGGGGCTTATGCTGAAGCTTTCTTT
TRBJ1-1 NA NA TRBV7-9 CASSSNRMEYTEAFF TGTGCCAGCAGCTCAAACAGGATGGAGTACACTGAAGCTTTCTTT
TRBJ2-2 few TRBD2 TRBV7-9 CASSFSASGGPGELFF TGTGCCAGCAGTTTCTCGGCTAGCGGGGGGCCCGGGGAGCTGTTTTTT
TRBJ1-1 NA NA TRBV10-3 CAISGRGLTEAFF TGTGCCATCAGTGGACGGGGGTTAACTGAAGCTTTCTTT
TRBJ2-3 NA TRBD2 TRBV9 CASSVGLAGGGTDTQYF TGTGCCAGCAGCGTAGGGCTAGCGGGAGGGGGCACAGATACGCAGTATTTT
TRBJ1-6 NA NA TRBV28 CASTKLGGIALIGSPLHF TGTGCCAGCACCAAACTCGGGGGTATTGCCCTAATAGGGTCACCCCTCCACTTT
TRBJ2-1 NA TRBD1 TRBV28 CASSTDRGTDNEQFF TGTGCCAGCAGTACGGACAGGGGGACCGACAATGAGCAGTTCTTC
TRBJ1-2 NA TRBD1 TRBV5-5 CASSYGTGPNYGYTF TGTGCCAGCAGCTATGGGACAGGCCCTAACTATGGCTACACCTTC
TRBJ2-2 NA TRBD1 TRBV4-1 CASSRSGDRERGTGELFF TGCGCCAGCAGCCGATCCGGGGACAGGGAAAGAGGCACCGGGGAGCTGTTTTTT
TRBJ1-2 once NA TRBV4-1 CASSGRQLNYGYTF TGCGCCAGCAGCGGGCGACAGCTCAACTATGGCTACACCTTC
TRBJ2-3 NA TRBD2 TRBV14 CASSQDPERDTDTQYF TGTGCCAGCAGCCAAGATCCGGAGCGGGACACAGATACGCAGTATTTT
TRBJ2-3 few TRBD2 TRBV15 CATSRGLAGGPSDTQYF TGTGCCACCAGCAGAGGTTTAGCGGGGGGGCCTTCAGATACGCAGTATTTT
TRBJ1-2 NA NA TRBV2 CASSVPVGGNYGYTF TGTGCCAGCAGTGTCCCCGTTGGGGGGAACTATGGCTACACCTTC
TRBJ2-5 NA NA TRBV27 CASSLFGETQYF TGTGCCAGCAGTTTATTCGGGGAGACCCAGTACTTC
TRBJ1-5 NA NA TRBV18 CASSPGLNQPQHF TGTGCCAGCTCACCGGGACTGAACCAGCCCCAGCATTTT
TRBJ1-1 NA NA TRBV18 CASSPGSLNTEAFF TGTGCCAGCTCACCAGGCAGTCTGAACACTGAAGCTTTCTTT
TRBJ1-2 NA TRBD1 TRBV7-8 CASSRGQGRANYGYTF TGTGCCAGCAGCCGGGGACAGGGAAGAGCTAACTATGGCTACACCTTC
TRBJ1-1 NA NA TRBV6-6 CASRLRNTEAFF TGTGCCAGCAGACTAAGGAACACTGAAGCTTTCTTT
TRBJ1-5 NA NA TRBV10-2 CASRQQGNQPQHF TGCGCCAGCAGACAACAGGGAAATCAGCCCCAGCATTTT
TRBJ2-2 NA TRBD2 TRBV5-4 CASSSNRGSEDTGELFF TGTGCCAGCAGTTCTAACCGCGGGAGCGAGGACACCGGGGAGCTGTTTTTT
TRBJ1-6 NA NA TRBV19 CASGEQGWDSPLHF TGTGCCAGTGGGGAGCAGGGGTGGGATTCACCCCTCCACTTT
TRBJ2-4 NA NA TRBV3-1/TRBV3-2 CASSQDQYSYFWAKNIQYF TGTGCCAGCAGCCAAGATCAGTACAGCTACTTCTGGGCCAAAAACATTCAGTACTTC
TRBJ2-7 NA TRBD1 TRBV7-6 CASSRGQGGSYEQYF TGTGCCAGCAGCCGAGGACAGGGGGGCTCCTACGAGCAGTACTTC
TRBJ1-6 NA NA TRBV5-1 CASSSDSYSPLHF TGCGCCAGCAGCTCCGACAGTTACTCACCCCTCCACTTT
TRBJ1-3 NA NA TRBV7-9 CASSSQQGNTIYF TGTGCCAGCAGCTCCCAACAAGGAAACACCATATATTTT
TRBJ2-7 NA NA TRBV7-2 CASSLRGSRMNEQYF TGTGCCAGCAGCTTAAGGGGCTCACGCATGAACGAGCAGTACTTC
TRBJ2-2 NA TRBD1 TRBV7-3 CASSLTFGTATGELFF TGTGCCAGCAGCTTAACGTTCGGGACAGCCACCGGGGAGCTGTTTTTT
TRBJ1-2 NA TRBD1 TRBV10-3 CATFRQGPGSNYGYTF TGTGCCACCTTTCGACAGGGGCCTGGCTCTAACTATGGCTACACCTTC
TRBJ1-1 NA NA TRBV4-1 CASSQYGGTEAFF TGCGCCAGCAGCCAATACGGGGGCACTGAAGCTTTCTTT
TRBJ1-3 NA NA TRBV10-3 CAISGTGQGNTIYF TGTGCCATCAGTGGAACAGGGCAAGGAAACACCATATATTTT
TRBJ2-1 NA NA TRBV27 CASSLGSYGSEQFF TGTGCCAGCAGTTTAGGGAGTTATGGTAGTGAGCAGTTCTTC
TRBJ2-5 NA TRBD2 TRBV19 CASSPVSGGTQETQYF TGTGCCAGTAGTCCTGTTTCGGGGGGAACCCAAGAGACCCAGTACTTC
TRBJ2-1 once TRBD1 TRBV6-5 CASRRSGGSKNEQFF TGTGCCAGCAGGCGATCAGGGGGCTCCAAAAATGAGCAGTTCTTC
TRBJ2-5 NA TRBD2 TRBV24-1 CATSDGSSGGARGKTQYF TGTGCCACCAGTGATGGATCTAGCGGGGGGGCCCGAGGCAAGACCCAGTACTTC
TRBJ2-3 NA TRBD2 TRBV19 CASSGLAGADTQYF TGTGCCAGTAGTGGACTAGCGGGAGCAGATACGCAGTATTTT
TRBJ2-1 NA TRBD2 TRBV4-3 CASSLRAGVGNEQFF TGCGCCAGCAGCCTACGAGCGGGAGTGGGAAATGAGCAGTTCTTC
TRBJ2-5 many TRBD2 TRBV30 CAWSVHRDYGGGTYF TGTGCCTGGAGTGTACATCGGGACTACGGGGGGGGTACTTACTTC
TRBJ2-1 NA TRBD2 TRBV2 CASSEGTSGSSEQFF TGTGCCAGCAGTGAAGGGACTAGCGGTTCGAGTGAGCAGTTCTTC
TRBJ2-7 NA TRBD2 TRBV5-4 CASSLVSSGGYEQYF TGTGCCAGCAGCTTGGTTTCTAGCGGGGGATACGAGCAGTACTTC
TRBJ2-3 NA NA TRBV29-1 CSARRGSSTDTQYF TGCAGCGCCCGTCGGGGGTCTAGCACAGATACGCAGTATTTT
TRBJ1-2 once NA TRBV5-8 CASSSGLLYGYTF TGTGCCAGCAGCTCCGGACTACTCTATGGCTACACCTTC
TRBJ2-7 NA NA TRBV2 CASISSYEQYF TGTGCCAGCATTAGCTCCTACGAGCAGTACTTC
TRBJ2-5 NA NA TRBV5-1 CASSLVGTEQETQYF TGCGCCAGCAGCTTGGTAGGGACTGAACAAGAGACCCAGTACTTC
TRBJ1-5 NA NA TRBV6-1 CASSALGRGGSQPQHF TGTGCCAGCAGTGCCCTGGGGCGGGGGGGGTCTCAGCCCCAGCATTTT
TRBJ1-1 NA NA TRBV11-2 CASSFTGNTEAFF TGTGCCAGCAGCTTCACAGGGAACACTGAAGCTTTCTTT